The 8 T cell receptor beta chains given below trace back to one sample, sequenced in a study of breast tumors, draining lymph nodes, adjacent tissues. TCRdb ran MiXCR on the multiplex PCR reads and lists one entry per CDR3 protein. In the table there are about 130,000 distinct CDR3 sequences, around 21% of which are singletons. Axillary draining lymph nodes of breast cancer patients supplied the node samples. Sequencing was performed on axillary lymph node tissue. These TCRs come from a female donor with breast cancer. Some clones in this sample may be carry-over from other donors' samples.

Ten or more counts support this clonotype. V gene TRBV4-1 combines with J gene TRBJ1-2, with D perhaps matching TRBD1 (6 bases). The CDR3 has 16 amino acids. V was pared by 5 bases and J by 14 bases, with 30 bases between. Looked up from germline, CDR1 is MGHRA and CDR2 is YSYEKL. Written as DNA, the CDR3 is TGCGCCAGCAGCAGCGGAGGAGGCCGGGGGGCGACGGTTCGGACCTTC. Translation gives CASSSGGGRGATVRTF.

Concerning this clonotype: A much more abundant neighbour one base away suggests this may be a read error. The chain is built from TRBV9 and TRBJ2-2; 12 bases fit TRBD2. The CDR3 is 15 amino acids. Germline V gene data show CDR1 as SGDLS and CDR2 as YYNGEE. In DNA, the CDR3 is TGTGCCAGCGGCGTCGGACTAGCGGGATCCGGGGAGCTGTTTTTT. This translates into CASGVGLAGSGELFF.

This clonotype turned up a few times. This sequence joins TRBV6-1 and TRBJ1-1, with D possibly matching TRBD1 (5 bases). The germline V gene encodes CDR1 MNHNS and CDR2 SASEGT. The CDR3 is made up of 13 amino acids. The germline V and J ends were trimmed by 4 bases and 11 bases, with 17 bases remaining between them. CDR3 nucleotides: TGTGCCAGCAGTGCCTCAGGGCAGGGTGAGGCTTTCTTT. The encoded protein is CASSASGQGEAFF.

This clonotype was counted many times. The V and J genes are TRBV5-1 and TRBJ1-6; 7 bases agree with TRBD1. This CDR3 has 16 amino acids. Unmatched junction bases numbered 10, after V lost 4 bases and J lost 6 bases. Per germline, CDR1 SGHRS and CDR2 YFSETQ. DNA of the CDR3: TGCGCCAGCAGCAGGGATGGACAGGATATTAATTCACCCCTCCACTTT. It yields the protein CASSRDGQDINSPLHF.

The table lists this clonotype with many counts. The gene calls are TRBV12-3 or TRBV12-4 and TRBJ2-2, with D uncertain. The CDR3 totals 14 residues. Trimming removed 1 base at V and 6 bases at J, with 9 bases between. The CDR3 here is CASSLEGYAGELFF. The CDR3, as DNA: TGTGCCAGCAGTTTAGAGGGTTACGCCGGGGAGCTGTTTTTT.

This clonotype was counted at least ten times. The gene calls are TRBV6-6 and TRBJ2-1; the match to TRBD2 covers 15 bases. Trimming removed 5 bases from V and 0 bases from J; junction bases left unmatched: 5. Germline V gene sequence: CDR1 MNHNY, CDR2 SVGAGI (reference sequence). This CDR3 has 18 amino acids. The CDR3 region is CASSPGLAGGPSYNEQFF. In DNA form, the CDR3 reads TGTGCCAGCAGTCCTGGACTAGCGGGAGGGCCCTCCTACAATGAGCAGTTCTTC.

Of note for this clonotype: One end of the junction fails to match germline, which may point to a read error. The CDR3 region is CRARASSGERGETQYF. The CDR3 coding sequence is TGCAGAGCTAGAGCCTCTAGCGGTGAAAGGGGAGAGACCCAGTACTTC. The J gene is TRBJ2-5, the V gene TRBV20-1; 7 nucleotides line up with TRBD2. CDR1 is DFQATT, CDR2 SNEGSKA, per germline (reference sequence). This CDR3 comprises 16 residues.

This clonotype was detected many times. The CDR3 region is CASSWADANTGELFF. The CDR3 DNA reads TGTGCCAGCAGTTGGGCGGACGCGAACACCGGGGAGCTGTTTTTT. The genes are TRBV2 and TRBJ2-2; the D is unclear. The CDR3 loop spans 15 amino acids. Germline CDR1 reads SNHLY; CDR2 reads FYNNEI. With 5 bases removed from V and 0 bases from J, the gap between germline ends came to 10 bases.